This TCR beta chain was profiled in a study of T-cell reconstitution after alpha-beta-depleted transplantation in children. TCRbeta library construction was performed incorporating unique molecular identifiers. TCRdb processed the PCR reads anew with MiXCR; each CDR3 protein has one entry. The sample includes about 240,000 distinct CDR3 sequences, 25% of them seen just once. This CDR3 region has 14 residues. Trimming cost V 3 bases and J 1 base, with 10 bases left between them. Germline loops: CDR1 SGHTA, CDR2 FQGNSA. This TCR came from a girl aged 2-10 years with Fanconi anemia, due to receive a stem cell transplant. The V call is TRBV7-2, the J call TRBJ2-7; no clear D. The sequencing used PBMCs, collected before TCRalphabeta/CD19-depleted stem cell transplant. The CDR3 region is CASSLWFGSYEQYF. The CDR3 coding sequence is TGTGCCAGCAGCTTGTGGTTCGGTTCCTACGAGCAGTACTTC.